This TCR beta chain was captured by sequencing in a study of blood T cell repertoires in COVID-19. Study overall: Italy, Spain and the United States were the sources of the convalescent and acute COVID-19 samples. Nucleic acid was either cDNA or gDNA, and it came from T cells, B-cell-depleted T cells, or PBMCs.

This clone was seen once. With 0 bases clipped from V and 7 bases from J, the junction kept 6 bases outside the gene matches. This CDR3 comprises 17 residues. CDR1 and CDR2 from the germline V gene are SGDLS and YYNGEE. Original handling: Amplifying reference gene primers gave estimates of nucleated cell counts. The repertoire was sequenced with immunoSEQ multiplex PCR; TCRdb's copy has only in-frame clones and lacks some. D and trimming come from the DNA, and the V and J calls and clone size come from that table. In the table there are about 120,000 clones, 75% to 85% of which are singletons. The chain uses TRBV9 and TRBJ2-2; 13 bases agree with TRBD2. Sequencing input: peripheral blood. This TCR derives from a human donor in a cohort sampled during active COVID-19. The CDR3 here is CASSVVGLAGMVGELFF. CDR3 bases: TGTGCCAGCAGCGTAGTGGGACTAGCGGGGATGGTCGGGGAGCTGTTTTTT.